The 23 T cell receptor beta chains in this list originate from one sample, sequenced in a study of blood T cell repertoires in COVID-19. Here immunoSEQ multiplex PCR was the method, and the copy in TCRdb shows in-frame clones only, minus some. The sample has around 200,000 clones; about 90% are singletons. Sequences were obtained from peripheral blood. The source is a woman aged 50 to 60 with acute or convalescent COVID-19.

The rearrangement uses TRBV29-1 and TRBJ2-3; possible D gene TRBD2, 6 bases. CDR1 and CDR2 from the germline V gene are SQVTM and ANQGSEA. The CDR3 totals 12 residues. V shed 4 bases and J shed 4 bases, with 9 bases lying between them. DNA for the CDR3: TGCAGCGTTGGAGGAGGGTCAGATACGCAGTATTTT. This translates into CSVGGGSDTQYF.

The V gene is TRBV28, the J gene TRBJ2-5; 8 positions agree with TRBD2. The CDR3 covers 15 residues. The germline gives CDR1 MDHEN, CDR2 SYDVKM. V shed 7 bases, J shed 1 base, and the junction held 8 bases outside the gene matches. The CDR3 reads CASTGGGFLQETQYF. In DNA form, the CDR3 reads TGTGCCAGCACAGGCGGGGGGTTCCTCCAAGAGACCCAGTACTTC.

This chain links TRBV27 with TRBJ2-1, with a weak D call TRBD2 (7 bases). Trimming pared 8 bases from V and 2 bases from J, leaving 10 bases between. CDR1 is MNHEY and CDR2 is SMNVEV in the germline V gene (reference sequence). The CDR3 is 13 amino acids. The CDR3 DNA follows: TGTGCCAGCGGGGGGGCTCCCTACAATGAGCAGTTCTTC. This encodes CASGGAPYNEQFF.

The chain combines TRBV6-5 with TRBJ2-1; D is possibly TRBD2 (6 bases). Trimming removed 6 bases at V and 5 bases at J, with 14 bases between. This CDR3 is built from 14 residues. Germline V lookup: CDR1 MNHEY, CDR2 SVGAGI. CDR3 sequence (DNA): TGTGCCAGCAGCTTCGAGCGGGCACACAATGAGCAGTTCTTC. Encoded protein: CASSFERAHNEQFF.

This chain uses TRBV11-3 with TRBJ1-2; 7 nucleotides match TRBD1. J lost 4 bases, V lost 5 bases, and 4 bases had no gene match. CDR3 size: 13 residues. Germline V lookup: CDR1 SGHNT, CDR2 YENEEA. The DNA for the CDR3 is TGTGCCAGCAGCAGGGACAGAATCTATGGCTACACCTTC. The encoded protein is CASSRDRIYGYTF.

The chain has TRBV5-1 and TRBJ2-3; D unresolved. CDR1 is SGHRS and CDR2 is YFSETQ in the germline V gene. The length of the CDR3 is 14 residues. The V gene lost 1 base and the J gene lost 2 bases, with 8 bases spanning the gap. CDR3: CASSLFSPTDTQYF. CDR3 DNA sequence: TGCGCCAGCAGCTTGTTTAGCCCCACAGATACGCAGTATTTT.

V usage is TRBV6-2 or TRBV6-3 and J usage is TRBJ1-1, with D tentatively TRBD1 (5 bases). This CDR3 region has 18 residues. V was clipped by 2 bases and J by 0 bases, with 19 bases between them. Germline V gene data show CDR1 as MNHEY and CDR2 as SVGEGT. The CDR3 DNA is TGTGCCAGCAGTTACCTTCAGGGATGGGATGACATGAACACTGAAGCTTTCTTT. This translates into CASSYLQGWDDMNTEAFF.

This clone occurred a few times. The chain joins TRBV19 to TRBJ1-4; D remains ambiguous. The CDR3 sequence is 14 residues long. CDR1 is LNHDA and CDR2 is SQIVND in the germline V gene (reference sequence). V was pared by 5 bases and J by 5 bases, with 12 bases between. The CDR3 bases are TGTGCCAGTAGTCACCACGGGAAAAATGAAAAACTGTTTTTT. As protein: CASSHHGKNEKLFF.

The chain carries TRBV15 and TRBJ1-5, with D possibly being TRBD1 (5 bases). Germline-derived CDR1 and CDR2 are LNHNV and YYDKDF (reference sequence). The CDR3 extends over 16 amino acids. Trimming left V 0 bases short and J 1 base short, with 10 bases between. CDR3 DNA: TGTGCCACCAGCAGAGACAGGGTTAGAAGCAATCAGCCCCAGCATTTT. Its translation: CATSRDRVRSNQPQHF.

The V and J genes are TRBV27 and TRBJ1-2; possible D gene TRBD1, 5 bases. CDR3 length equals 14 residues. The V end lost 7 bases, the J end lost 5 bases, and 17 bases lay between the germline ends. Germline-derived CDR1 and CDR2 are MNHEY and SMNVEV (reference sequence). CDR3 DNA: TGTGCCAGCAAACTTAGGGGCGGAGCTTATGGCTACACCTTC. Protein product: CASKLRGGAYGYTF.

This sequence joins TRBV29-1 and TRBJ2-3; TRBD2 matches 10 bases. Trimming removed 6 bases from V and 1 base from J; junction bases left unmatched: 4. The germline V gene encodes CDR1 SQVTM and CDR2 ANQGSEA. This CDR3 is 14 amino acids long. CDR3 protein: CSVAGLAGTDTQYF. CDR3 bases: TGCAGCGTCGCCGGACTAGCGGGCACAGATACGCAGTATTTT.

V is TRBV12-3 or TRBV12-4 and J is TRBJ1-1; D is perhaps TRBD1 (6 bases). The V end lost 7 bases, the J end lost 1 base, and 10 bases lay between the germline ends. The CDR3 length is 13 residues. The CDR3: CASKTGSNTEAFF. The DNA for the CDR3 is TGTGCCAGCAAGACAGGCTCGAACACTGAAGCTTTCTTT.

V and J are TRBV7-9 and TRBJ2-7; TRBD1 agrees at 8 bases. Looked up from germline, CDR1 is SEHNR and CDR2 is FQNEAQ (reference sequence). The CDR3 extends over 12 amino acids. CDR3 sequence reads: CATTGDAYEQYF. The CDR3 region has the DNA TGTGCTACGACAGGGGATGCCTACGAGCAGTACTTC.

V gene TRBV15 combines with J gene TRBJ2-3; D is uncertain. The V and J ends lost 5 bases and 10 bases respectively, with 13 bases between them. The germline gives CDR1 LNHNV, CDR2 YYDKDF (reference sequence). This CDR3 has 12 residues. The CDR3 DNA reads TGTGCCACCAGCGCCCCTCCGCAGGCGCAGTATTTT. It is translated as CATSAPPQAQYF.

The gene calls are TRBV5-6 and TRBJ1-2, with 7 positions matching TRBD1. V shed 4 bases, J shed 7 bases, and the junction held 16 bases outside the gene matches. The CDR3 contains 16 residues. Germline values: CDR1 SGHDT, CDR2 YYEEEE. CDR3 in amino acids: CASSTHPGQILPGYTF. The CDR3 bases are TGTGCCAGCAGCACTCACCCGGGACAGATTTTGCCTGGCTACACCTTC.

This chain connects TRBV6-5 to TRBJ1-5, with 7 bases aligning to TRBD1. The ends lost 6 bases at V and 6 bases at J; junction bases unmatched: 8. The CDR3 loop spans 14 amino acids. CDR1 and CDR2 from the germline V gene are MNHEY and SVGAGI. CDR3 protein: CASRPTGESQPQHF. CDR3 nucleotide sequence: TGTGCCAGCAGACCTACAGGGGAGAGTCAGCCCCAGCATTTT.

As DNA, the CDR3 is TGTGCCAGCAGTTTAGTCCCCAACGAGCAGTACTTC. This encodes CASSLVPNEQYF. The V and J genes are TRBV27 and TRBJ2-7; D gene ambiguous. The CDR3 contains 12 residues. Germline CDR1 is MNHEY and CDR2 is SMNVEV (reference sequence). V was shortened by 2 bases and J by 5 bases, with 7 bases between the two germline ends.

The chain uses TRBV6-2 or TRBV6-3 and TRBJ1-5, with TRBD1 identical over 9 bases. J gave up 5 bases and V 2 bases, and 4 bases lay outside the gene matches. The germline CDR1 and CDR2 sequences are MNHEY and SVGEGT. The length of the CDR3 is 15 residues. The chain's CDR3 is CASSYLQGAYQPQHF. Written as DNA, the CDR3 is TGTGCCAGCAGTTACCTACAGGGGGCCTATCAGCCCCAGCATTTT.

In DNA, the CDR3 is TGTGCCAGCACGCGGGTCGATACGCAGTATTTT. The encoded protein is CASTRVDTQYF. The rearrangement joins TRBV7-9 to TRBJ2-3; a weak D match, TRBD2 (5 bases). Trimming left V 7 bases short and J 6 bases short, with 8 bases between. Germline V gives CDR1 SEHNR, CDR2 FQNEAQ (reference sequence). This CDR3 has 11 amino acids.

The gene calls are TRBV4-2 and TRBJ2-1; perhaps TRBD2 as D (6 bases). With 5 bases removed from V and 8 bases from J, the gap between germline ends came to 19 bases. CDR1 is LGHNA, CDR2 YNFKEQ, per germline. The CDR3 length is 15 residues. CDR3 DNA: TGTGCCAGCAGCTCAGTAGGGCTAGGAGGGGATGAGCAGTTCTTC. Protein product: CASSSVGLGGDEQFF.

This chain connects TRBV5-8 to TRBJ1-2, with D uncertain. Germline assignment: CDR1 SGHTS and CDR2 YDEGEE. This CDR3 is built from 13 residues. V lost 4 bases to trimming and J lost 4 bases, with 11 bases between them. CDR3 in amino acids: CASSPVRGYGYTF. CDR3 coding DNA: TGTGCCAGCAGCCCCGTGCGGGGCTATGGCTACACCTTC.

V is TRBV4-2 and J is TRBJ2-2, with 9 bases matching TRBD1. The CDR3 is 17 amino acids. CDR1 and CDR2 (germline): LGHNA, YNFKEQ. The J segment lost 4 bases and the V segment lost 0 bases, leaving 6 bases of the junction unmatched. CDR3 nucleotides: TGTGCCAGCAGCCAAGAGTGGGGACAGGGAGGCACCGGGGAGCTGTTTTTT. Translation gives CASSQEWGQGGTGELFF.

The chain employs TRBV30 and TRBJ2-7; 7 bases fit TRBD2. Germline V gives CDR1 GTSNPN, CDR2 SVGIG (reference sequence). The CDR3 covers 12 residues. The J segment lost 2 bases and the V segment lost 3 bases, leaving 1 base of the junction unmatched. As DNA, the CDR3 is TGTGCCTGGAGCCGGGGGGCCTACGAGCAGTACTTC. Its translation is CAWSRGAYEQYF.